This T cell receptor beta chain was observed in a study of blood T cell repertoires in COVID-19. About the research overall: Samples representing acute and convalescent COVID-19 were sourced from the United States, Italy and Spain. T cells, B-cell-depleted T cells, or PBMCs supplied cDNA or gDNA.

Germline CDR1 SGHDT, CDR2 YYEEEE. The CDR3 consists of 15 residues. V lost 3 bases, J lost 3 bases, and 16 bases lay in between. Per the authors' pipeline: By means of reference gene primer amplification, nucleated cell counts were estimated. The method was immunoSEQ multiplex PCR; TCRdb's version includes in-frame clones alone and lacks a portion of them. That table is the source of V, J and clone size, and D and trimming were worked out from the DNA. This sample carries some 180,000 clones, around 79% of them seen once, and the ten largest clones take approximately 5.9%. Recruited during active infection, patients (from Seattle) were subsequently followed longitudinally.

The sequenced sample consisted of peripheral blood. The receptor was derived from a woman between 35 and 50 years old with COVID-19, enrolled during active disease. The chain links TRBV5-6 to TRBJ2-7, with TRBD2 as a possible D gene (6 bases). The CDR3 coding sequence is TGTGCCAGCAGCTGGGACCGGGGGATCGACTACGAGCAGTACTTC. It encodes CASSWDRGIDYEQYF.